A single sample is the source of the 13 T cell receptor beta chains below, sequenced in a study of vaccination and CD4 T cells after COVID-19. Sequenced with the Oncomine TCR Beta short-read assay was DNA taken from cultured CD4+ T cells. TCRdb re-called the PCR reads through MiXCR, storing one row per CDR3 protein. The sample records fewer than 30,000 distinct CDR3 sequences, roughly a third being singletons. For these receptors, no antigen is known. The time point here: late sampling 161 to 241 days after vaccination in a few convalescent patients. Treatment given: roughly nine-day PBMC culture with coronavirus spike peptide pools or control peptides (ViraFEST assay). The sample was CD4+ T cells from blood, cultured in vitro, taken about 7 months after SARS-CoV-2 vaccination. These receptor sequences come from a human donor who had recovered from COVID-19.

In this sample, this clonotype turned up once. This chain connects TRBV6-2 or TRBV6-3 to TRBJ2-1; D gene ambiguous. The CDR3 totals 15 residues. The germline CDR1 and CDR2 sequences are MNHEY and SVGEGT. V lost 6 bases, J lost 0 bases, and 12 bases lay in between. CDR3: CASRFGGSSYNEQFF. For the CDR3, the DNA is TGTGCCAGCAGGTTTGGCGGAAGCTCCTACAATGAGCAGTTCTTC.

This chain connects TRBV11-1 to TRBJ2-5, with 8 bases fitting TRBD2. V gave up 6 bases and J gave up 4 bases; unmatched junction bases: 4. This CDR3 region has 13 residues. Germline lookup yields CDR1 SGHAT and CDR2 FQDESV (reference sequence). The CDR3 protein is CASRRTSSETQYF. DNA for the CDR3: TGTGCCAGCAGGAGGACTAGCTCAGAGACCCAGTACTTC.

This clonotype appeared a single time. The chain uses TRBV2 and TRBJ2-5; 7 positions match TRBD1. Germline CDR1 and CDR2: SNHLY and FYNNEI. V trimming: 5 bases; J trimming: 5 bases; junction bases outside the gene matches: 11. The CDR3 loop spans 15 amino acids. CDR3 protein: CASSPSGQNGETQYF. DNA of the CDR3: TGTGCCAGCAGTCCTTCGGGACAGAATGGGGAGACCCAGTACTTC.

This clonotype is categorized as medium-sized. The DNA of the CDR3 is TGCAGTGCTTATGCGAAGACAGGCCAGCCCCAGCATTTT. This gives the protein CSAYAKTGQPQHF. This chain uses TRBV20-1 with TRBJ1-5, with D possibly matching TRBD1 (6 bases). The germline V and J ends were trimmed by 5 bases and 7 bases, with 15 bases remaining between them. Germline CDR1 DFQATT, CDR2 SNEGSKA (reference sequence). CDR3 size: 13 residues.

V usage is TRBV19 and J usage is TRBJ2-4; TRBD2 aligns across 13 bases. The CDR3 is made up of 15 amino acids. The germline gives CDR1 LNHDA, CDR2 SQIVND (reference sequence). V shed 7 bases, J shed 7 bases, and the junction held 7 bases outside the gene matches. CDR3 residues: CASTRLAGGGNIQYF. The CDR3 DNA follows: TGTGCCAGTACCCGACTAGCGGGAGGTGGTAACATTCAGTACTTC.

The chain has TRBV6-2 or TRBV6-3 and TRBJ2-3; D uncertain. Germline CDR1 and CDR2: MNHEY and SVGEGT. With 6 bases removed from V and 0 bases from J, the gap between germline ends came to 10 bases. CDR3 length equals 14 residues. In DNA form, the CDR3 reads TGTGCCAGCAGACTCGGACGGAGCACAGATACGCAGTATTTT. The encoded protein is CASRLGRSTDTQYF.

The rearrangement uses TRBV7-9 and TRBJ2-5; D is ambiguous. V dropped 0 bases and J dropped 2 bases, with 7 bases sitting between them. This CDR3 contains 14 residues. Germline loops: CDR1 SEHNR, CDR2 FQNEAQ (reference sequence). The CDR3 DNA is TGTGCCAGCAGCTTAGCGGCCGGACAAGAGACCCAGTACTTC. Its translation is CASSLAAGQETQYF.

This clonotype was counted only a few times. This sequence joins TRBV20-1 and TRBJ1-6; 10 bases line up with TRBD1. Germline lookup yields CDR1 DFQATT and CDR2 SNEGSKA (reference sequence). The CDR3 runs 12 residues. CDR3 DNA: TGCGCACCGGGACAGGGGCATTCACCCCTCCACTTT. Translating it yields CAPGQGHSPLHF.

This clonotype has only a few counts. V gene TRBV2 combines with J gene TRBJ2-7, with a weak D call TRBD2 (6 bases). V was clipped by 5 bases and J by 4 bases, with 18 bases between them. The CDR3 covers 15 residues. Germline lookup yields CDR1 SNHLY and CDR2 FYNNEI. The CDR3 DNA is TGTGCCAGCAGTACCCCCTTTGCGGGGAGGTACGAGCAGTACTTC. This codes for CASSTPFAGRYEQYF.

The chain uses TRBV20-1 and TRBJ2-5; unclear D gene. The germline gives CDR1 DFQATT, CDR2 SNEGSKA (reference sequence). The CDR3 sequence is 11 residues long. The CDR3 is CGPELQETQYF. The DNA for the CDR3 is TGCGGCCCGGAGTTACAAGAGACCCAGTACTTC.

The rearrangement joins TRBV30 to TRBJ1-1, with D perhaps matching TRBD1 (6 bases). The CDR3 length is 14 residues. Germline values: CDR1 GTSNPN, CDR2 SVGIG (reference sequence). Trimming took off 4 bases at V and 5 bases at J, with 17 bases between the two ends. The CDR3 here is CAWTGHLTRTEAFF. CDR3 sequence (DNA): TGTGCCTGGACGGGACACCTGACGAGGACTGAAGCTTTCTTT.

In this sample, this clonotype turned up a few times. The chain employs TRBV20-1 and TRBJ1-1; D possibly corresponds to TRBD1 (6 bases). Germline CDR1 is DFQATT and CDR2 is SNEGSKA (reference sequence). Between the trimmed V and J ends, which lost 6 bases and 1 base, there was a span of 12 bases. The CDR3 extends over 13 amino acids. The CDR3 DNA is TGCAGTGCGCAGGAAGGGGGGAACACTGAAGCTTTCTTT. Protein product: CSAQEGGNTEAFF.

This clonotype was recorded a few times. The J gene is TRBJ1-5, the V gene TRBV5-1; 7 nucleotides agree with TRBD1. The trim removed 4 bases at V and 4 bases at J, leaving 8 bases unmatched. CDR3 size: 15 residues. Germline values: CDR1 SGHRS, CDR2 YFSETQ. The CDR3 bases are TGCGCCAGCAGCCCGGGGGGACAGCTAAATCAGCCCCAGCATTTT. Translation gives CASSPGGQLNQPQHF.